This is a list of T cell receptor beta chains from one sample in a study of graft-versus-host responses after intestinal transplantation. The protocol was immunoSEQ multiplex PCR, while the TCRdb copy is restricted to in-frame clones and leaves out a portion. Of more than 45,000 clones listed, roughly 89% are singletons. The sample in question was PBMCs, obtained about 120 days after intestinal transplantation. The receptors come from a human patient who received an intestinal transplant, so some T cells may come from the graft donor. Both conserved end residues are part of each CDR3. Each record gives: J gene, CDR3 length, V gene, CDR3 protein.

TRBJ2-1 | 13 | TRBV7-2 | CASSIGTLNEQFF
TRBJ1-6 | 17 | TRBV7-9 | CASSSGQGASYNSPLHF
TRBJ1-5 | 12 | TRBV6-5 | CASTLRDQPQHF
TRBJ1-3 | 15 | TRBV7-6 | CASSLGPLGGNTIYF
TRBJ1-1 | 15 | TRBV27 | CASSPRQGWNTEAFF
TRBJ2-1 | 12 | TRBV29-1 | CSGLGSSDEQFF
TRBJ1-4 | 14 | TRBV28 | CASSPPGALRELFF
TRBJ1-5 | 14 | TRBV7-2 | CASSLGGGWEPQHF
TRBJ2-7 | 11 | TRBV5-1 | CASKGEYEQYF
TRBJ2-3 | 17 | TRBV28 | CASSPGRAGKGTDTQYF
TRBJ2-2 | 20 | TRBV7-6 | CASSLITASREATNTGELFF
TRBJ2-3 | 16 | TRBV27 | CASSSPGLAGTDTQYF
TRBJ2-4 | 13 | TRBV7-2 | CASSPMGPNIQYF
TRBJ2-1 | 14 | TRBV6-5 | CASSSRQTYNEQFF
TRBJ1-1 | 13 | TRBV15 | CATSLGRGTEAFF
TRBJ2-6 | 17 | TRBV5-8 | CASRLAGGKSGANVLTF
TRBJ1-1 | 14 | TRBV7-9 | CASSLDGTFTEAFF
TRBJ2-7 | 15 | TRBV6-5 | CASSTGTDSSYEQYF
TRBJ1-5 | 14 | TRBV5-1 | CASSLGGADQPQHF
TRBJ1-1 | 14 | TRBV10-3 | CAITPQGMNTEAFF
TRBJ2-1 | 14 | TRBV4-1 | CASSLLAGGDEQFF
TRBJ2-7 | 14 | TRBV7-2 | CASSPRWYAYEQYF
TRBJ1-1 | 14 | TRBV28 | CASSEVRMNTEAFF
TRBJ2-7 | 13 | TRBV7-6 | CASSTFRAYEQYF
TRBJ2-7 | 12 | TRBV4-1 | CASSQDMVQQYF
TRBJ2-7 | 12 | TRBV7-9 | CASSLDVYEQYF
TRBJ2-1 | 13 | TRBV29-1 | CSVEVPPGAQEFF
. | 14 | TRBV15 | CATSTRDSAYEQYF
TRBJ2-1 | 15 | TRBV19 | CASESLGGTLNEQFF
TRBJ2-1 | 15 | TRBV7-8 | CASSARLAVGNEQFF
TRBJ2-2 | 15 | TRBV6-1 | CASSDRSGHTGELFF
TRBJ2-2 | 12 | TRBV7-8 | CASSPGTGELFF
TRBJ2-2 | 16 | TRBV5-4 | CASSPPQGQGAGELFF
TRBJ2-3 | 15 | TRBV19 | CASSPGGDTTDTQYF
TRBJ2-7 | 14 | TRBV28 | CASRTDGTSYEQYF
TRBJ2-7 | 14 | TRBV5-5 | CASYLGDHSYEQYF
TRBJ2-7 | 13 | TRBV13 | CASSVGVSYEQYF
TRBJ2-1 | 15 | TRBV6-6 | CASSRTTSSYNEQFF
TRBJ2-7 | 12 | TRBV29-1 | CSVENNSYEQYF
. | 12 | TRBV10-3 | CAIHDGSYEQYF
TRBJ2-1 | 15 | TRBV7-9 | CASSLGSTSTREQFF
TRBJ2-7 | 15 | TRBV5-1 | CASSQGLAVPYEQYF
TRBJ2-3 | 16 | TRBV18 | CASSPEGQGPTDTQYF